Each of the 24 T cell receptor beta chains below was sequenced from the same sample in a study of cytotoxic CD8 clonotypes in ibrutinib-treated CLL. The protocol was immunoSEQ multiplex PCR, while the TCRdb copy is restricted to in-frame clones and leaves out a portion. The data contain under 200,000 clones, around 80% of them singletons. The source material was PBMCs, sampled after 24 months of ibrutinib treatment. The receptors come from a human donor with chronic lymphocytic leukemia.

This chain connects TRBV4-2 to TRBJ1-1, with TRBD1 matching over 9 bases. From germline, CDR1 is LGHNA and CDR2 YNFKEQ. The trim removed 1 base at V and 5 bases at J, leaving 2 bases unmatched. There are 14 residues in the CDR3. Here the CDR3 DNA reads TGTGCCAGCAGCCAAGTGACAGGGGGTACTGAAGCTTTCTTT. As protein: CASSQVTGGTEAFF.

The chain links TRBV6-6 to TRBJ1-3, with D perhaps matching TRBD1 (5 bases). Germline V gene sequence: CDR1 MNHNY, CDR2 SVGAGI (reference sequence). Trimming stripped 4 bases from V and 0 bases from J, with 7 bases between. The CDR3 runs to 14 residues. The CDR3 here is CASSFGTSGNTIYF. DNA of the CDR3: TGTGCCAGCAGTTTTGGGACCTCTGGAAACACCATATATTTT.

There are a few counts of this clone. V is TRBV28 and J is TRBJ1-5, with D hard to call. Trimming stripped 2 bases from V and 6 bases from J, with 5 bases between. The CDR3 totals 12 residues. CDR1 and CDR2 (germline): MDHEN, SYDVKM. CDR3 sequence reads: CASSLIRQPQHF. DNA of the CDR3: TGTGCCAGCAGTTTAATCCGTCAGCCCCAGCATTTT.

J is TRBJ2-1 and V is TRBV5-1; either TRBD1 or TRBD2 may fit D (6 bases each). Between the trimmed V and J ends, which lost 0 bases and 6 bases, there was a span of 19 bases. CDR1 is SGHRS and CDR2 is YFSETQ in the germline V gene. The CDR3 has 17 amino acids. For the CDR3, the DNA is TGCGCCAGCAGCTTGGTGGGTTTGGGGGGCTCGGGCAATGAGCAGTTCTTC. Its translation: CASSLVGLGGSGNEQFF.

Concerning this clone itself: This sample also contains other DNA sequences that code for the same CDR3. The V call is TRBV5-1, the J call TRBJ1-1, with D possibly being TRBD1 (5 bases). Germline CDR1 reads SGHRS; CDR2 reads YFSETQ. Trimming shortened V by 0 bases and J by 2 bases, and 8 bases separated the two germline ends. The CDR3 sequence is 14 residues long. The CDR3: CASSLGGRNTEAFF. The CDR3 DNA follows: TGCGCCAGCAGCTTGGGGGGCAGAAACACTGAAGCTTTCTTT.

The chain combines TRBV5-1 with TRBJ2-5, with D maybe TRBD2 (6 bases). Trimming shortened V by 4 bases and J by 5 bases, and 21 bases separated the two germline ends. Germline V gene sequence: CDR1 SGHRS, CDR2 YFSETQ. This CDR3 is built from 16 residues. CDR3 sequence: CASSGGSGSRGETQYF. In DNA form, the CDR3 reads TGCGCCAGCAGCGGCGGCTCAGGAAGCCGGGGGGAGACCCAGTACTTC.

This clone was recorded once. This rearrangement joins TRBV27 to TRBJ1-2; tentatively, D is TRBD1 (5 bases). The CDR3 length is 17 residues. Germline CDR1 and CDR2: MNHEY and SMNVEV (reference sequence). The V end lost 6 bases, the J end lost 5 bases, and 25 bases lay between the germline ends. The CDR3 sequence: CASSNLGAGRQRYGYTF. The CDR3 DNA reads as TGTGCCAGCAGCAACCTTGGGGCAGGGAGACAAAGGTATGGCTACACCTTC.

CDR3 nucleotide sequence: TGTGCCAGCAGTGAGACTAGCTCATACAATGAGCAGTTCTTC. Amino acid sequence: CASSETSSYNEQFF. The rearrangement links TRBV2 to TRBJ2-1; 7 nucleotides line up with TRBD2. Germline V CDR1 and CDR2: SNHLY, FYNNEI. After removal of 3 bases from V and 4 bases from J, the junction contained 3 bases not matched to a gene. The CDR3 is made up of 14 amino acids.

The J gene is TRBJ2-7, the V gene TRBV11-2; 11 bases fit TRBD1. The junction had 10 bases not matched to a gene; V was cut back by 6 bases and J by 6 bases. The CDR3 runs to 15 residues. The germline V gene encodes CDR1 SGHAT and CDR2 FQNNGV. The CDR3 coding sequence is TGTGCCAGCAGTCCAGCCTTGGGGACAGGGGGCGAGCAGTACTTC. As protein: CASSPALGTGGEQYF. Supplemented by reference TRBV11-2 and TRBJ2-7, the full variable domain reads EAGVAQSPRYKIIEKRQSVAFWCNPISGHATLYWYQQILGQGPKLLIQFQNNGVVDDSQLPKDRFSAERLKGVDSTLKIQPAKLEDSAVYLCASSPALGTGGEQYFGPGTRLTVT.

The chain uses TRBV10-3 and TRBJ2-3; D call uncertain. V was clipped by 6 bases and J by 4 bases, with 11 bases between them. CDR1 ENHRY and CDR2 SYGVKD come from the germline V gene. The CDR3 runs to 13 residues. The CDR3 nucleotides are TGTGCCATCAGGGGCTACAGAGCAGATACGCAGTATTTT. Its protein is CAIRGYRADTQYF.

In DNA form, the CDR3 reads TGTGCCAGCAGTCCCTTTTCGGATTACGAGCAGTACTTC. Amino acid sequence: CASSPFSDYEQYF. The chain joins TRBV27 to TRBJ2-7; D unclear. Trimming stripped 5 bases from V and 4 bases from J, with 12 bases between. Germline V gene lookup returns CDR1 MNHEY and CDR2 SMNVEV (reference sequence). CDR3 length equals 13 residues.

V gene TRBV30 combines with J gene TRBJ1-1; D is unclear. Trimming removed 0 bases from V and 7 bases from J, with 9 bases in between. From germline, CDR1 is GTSNPN and CDR2 SVGIG (reference sequence). The CDR3 consists of 12 residues. The CDR3, as DNA: TGTGCCTGGAGTGTTCGTCTCCGTGAAGCTTTCTTT. It codes for CAWSVRLREAFF. The full variable domain, in which reference TRBV30 and TRBJ1-1 provide the parts outside the CDR3, is SQTIHQWPATLVQPVGSPLSLECTVEGTSNPNLYWYRQAAGRGLQLLFYSVGIGQISSEVPQNLSASRPQDRQFILSSKKLLLSDSGFYLCAWSVRLREAFFGQGTRLTVV.

The V call is TRBV28, the J call TRBJ2-7, with D hard to call. V was shortened by 5 bases and J by 2 bases, with 10 bases between the two germline ends. Germline-derived CDR1 and CDR2 are MDHEN and SYDVKM. The CDR3 sequence is 13 residues long. The CDR3 spells CASSKDTTYEQYF. The CDR3 coding sequence is TGTGCCAGCAGTAAAGACACTACCTACGAGCAGTACTTC.

This chain joins TRBV14 and TRBJ1-1, with D hard to call. V was trimmed by 1 base and J by 1 base, leaving 7 bases between them. Germline-derived CDR1 and CDR2 are SGHDN and FVKESK. The CDR3 runs to 14 residues. This chain's CDR3 is CASSQAGRNTEAFF. Written as DNA, the CDR3 is TGTGCCAGCAGCCAAGCCGGGAGGAACACTGAAGCTTTCTTT.

The chain is built from TRBV6-1 and TRBJ1-4, with a weak D call TRBD1 (6 bases). V was clipped by 5 bases and J by 8 bases, with 9 bases between them. The CDR3 covers 12 residues. Per the germline V gene, CDR1 is MNHNS and CDR2 is SASEGT. The CDR3 region has the DNA TGTGCCAGCAGTTATACAGGGGAAAAACTGTTTTTT. This translates into CASSYTGEKLFF.

The chain couples TRBV29-1 to TRBJ1-3, with D hard to call. This CDR3 is built from 14 residues. The germline V gene has CDR1 SQVTM and CDR2 ANQGSEA. V dropped 6 bases and J dropped 1 base, with 13 bases sitting between them. The CDR3 protein is CSVSYGGSGNTIYF. DNA for the CDR3: TGCAGCGTATCATACGGCGGGTCTGGAAACACCATATATTTT.

This clone is a singleton in its sample. This chain connects TRBV6-6 to TRBJ2-3; D is perhaps TRBD1 or TRBD2 (7 bases each). Germline V gives CDR1 MNHNY, CDR2 SVGAGI (reference sequence). V lost 10 bases, J lost 2 bases, and 16 bases lay in between. The CDR3 totals 14 residues. The CDR3 coding sequence is TGTGCCACCCAGGGGGGGGTCTCCACAGATACGCAGTATTTT. Its protein product is CATQGGVSTDTQYF.

The chain recombines TRBV6-1 with TRBJ1-2; the D gene is possibly TRBD1 (6 bases). Trimming stripped 6 bases from V and 3 bases from J, with 11 bases between. Germline V gene data show CDR1 as MNHNS and CDR2 as SASEGT. The CDR3 totals 13 residues. The CDR3 reads CASRPTGYYGYTF. Written as DNA, the CDR3 is TGTGCCAGCAGGCCGACAGGCTACTATGGCTACACCTTC.

This clone was seen only a few times. This sequence joins TRBV6-5 and TRBJ2-5; possibly TRBD1 for D (6 bases). CDR3 length: 14 amino acids. The germline V gene has CDR1 MNHEY and CDR2 SVGAGI. Trimming stripped 5 bases from V and 5 bases from J, with 15 bases between. The CDR3 coding sequence is TGTGCCAGCAGTCTAGGGGGTAGGATTGAGACCCAGTACTTC. Its translation is CASSLGGRIETQYF.

This clone was detected a few times. This chain connects TRBV19 to TRBJ1-1; TRBD1 matches at 9 bases. Germline trimming cut 7 bases from V and 4 bases from J; bases unmatched to any gene: 10. CDR3 length: 15 residues. The germline V gene encodes CDR1 LNHDA and CDR2 SQIVND (reference sequence). This chain's CDR3 is CASNPGQGVFTEAFF. Here the CDR3 DNA reads TGTGCCAGTAACCCGGGACAGGGTGTCTTCACTGAAGCTTTCTTT.

This chain connects TRBV19 to TRBJ1-6; D unresolved. Deletions cut 0 bases from V and 9 bases from J, with 15 bases between. The CDR3 is 16 residues long. Germline-derived CDR1 and CDR2 are LNHDA and SQIVND (reference sequence). DNA for the CDR3: TGTGCCAGTAGTATAGACACCTGGCGAAAGGGTTCACCCCTCCACTTT. This codes for CASSIDTWRKGSPLHF.

The J gene is TRBJ2-5, the V gene TRBV5-1; tentative D call: TRBD1 (6 bases). This CDR3 comprises 15 residues. Germline CDR1 reads SGHRS; CDR2 reads YFSETQ. The germline V and J ends were trimmed by 0 bases and 5 bases, with 14 bases remaining between them. CDR3: CASSLGPGEWETQYF. The CDR3 DNA follows: TGCGCCAGCAGCTTGGGGCCAGGGGAGTGGGAGACCCAGTACTTC.

The chain joins TRBV4-1 to TRBJ1-6; 10 bases line up with TRBD1. Germline CDR1 reads MGHRA; CDR2 reads YSYEKL. Trimming cost V 4 bases and J 7 bases; bases outside gene matches: 4. CDR3 length: 15 amino acids. CDR3 in DNA: TGCGCCAGCAGCCGCGGGACAGGGGACAATTCACCCCTCCACTTT. Its translation is CASSRGTGDNSPLHF.

The genes are TRBV5-1 and TRBJ2-3, with unresolved D. Trimming left V 3 bases short and J 5 bases short, with 13 bases between. This CDR3 has 14 residues. In germline, CDR1 is SGHRS, CDR2 YFSETQ. The CDR3 DNA sequence: TGCGCCAGCAGCTCCCTTGTTGGTAAAGATACGCAGTATTTT. Its protein is CASSSLVGKDTQYF. Supplemented by reference TRBV5-1 and TRBJ2-3, the full variable domain reads KAGVTQTPRYLIKTRGQQVTLSCSPISGHRSVSWYQQTPGQGLQFLFEYFSETQRNKGNFPGRFSGRQFSNSRSEMNVSTLELGDSALYLCASSSLVGKDTQYFGPGTRLTVL.